The source of this TCR beta chain is a study of long-term antiretroviral therapy in people with HIV. The study, taken as a whole, reports: Every time point showed a repertoire led by clones expanded before ART.

Germline V gene lookup returns CDR1 MNHEY and CDR2 SVGAGI. The V end was cut by 2 bases, the J end by 8 bases, with 18 bases between. The CDR3 is made up of 16 amino acids. Runs used v3.0 of the immunoSEQ assay and were done at survey level. The protocol was immunoSEQ multiplex PCR, while the TCRdb copy is restricted to in-frame clones and leaves out a portion. This table holds 35,000 or so clones, 80% to 90% found once. As for this clone: Its target is unknown.

The samples comprised 1-10 million cryopreserved PBMC ahead of DNA extraction. The rearrangement joins TRBV6-5 to TRBJ1-4; D remains ambiguous. The receptor's source is a man aged 18 to 29 with HIV. Material: unsorted PBMCs, obtained 2.2 years after starting antiretroviral therapy. Here the CDR3 DNA reads TGTGCCAGCAGTTACCTCTTTGTGAAGGGAGGGGAAAAACTGTTTTTT. It codes for CASSYLFVKGGEKLFF.